The 30 T cell receptor beta chains below were found in one sample sequenced in a study of T cells after yellow fever vaccination. One entry per CDR3 protein, called by TCRdb with MiXCR from the 5' RACE reads. Of roughly 170,000 distinct CDR3 sequences listed, roughly 9% were seen once; the top ten hold roughly a third. The material was CD8+ T cells sorted from PBMCs, obtained 45 days after the yellow fever booster vaccination. These receptors all stem from a man aged 18 to 35 who received the YFV17D yellow fever vaccine.

The J gene is TRBJ1-1, the V gene TRBV7-2; D remains unclear. This CDR3 has 14 amino acids. CDR1 and CDR2 (germline): SGHTA, FQGNSA. The V gene lost 4 bases and the J gene lost 4 bases, with 13 bases spanning the gap. This CDR3 is CASSSVGRATEAFF. For the CDR3, the DNA is TGTGCCAGCAGCTCGGTCGGCCGGGCCACTGAAGCTTTCTTT.

This clonotype came up a few times. This chain joins TRBV20-1 and TRBJ2-3, with 7 bases identical to TRBD1. The V gene's germline CDR1 is DFQATT and CDR2 SNEGSKA (reference sequence). Unmatched junction bases numbered 2, after V lost 0 bases and J lost 2 bases. The CDR3 totals 14 residues. CDR3 nucleotide sequence: TGCAGTGCTAGAGATACAGGGGTCACAGATACGCAGTATTTT. Translating gives CSARDTGVTDTQYF.

Only a few counts were recorded for this clonotype. This rearrangement joins TRBV29-1 to TRBJ2-7, with TRBD1 identical over 12 bases. The CDR3 totals 12 residues. Germline CDR1 and CDR2: SQVTM and ANQGSEA. Losses at the gene ends were 8 bases for V and 5 bases for J; bases not matched to a gene: 4. DNA for the CDR3: TGCAGCACCTGGGACAGGGGGCACGAGCAGTACTTC. It translates to CSTWDRGHEQYF.

In its sample, this clonotype was seen many times. The chain uses TRBV20-1 and TRBJ2-7, with D perhaps matching TRBD1 or TRBD2 (5 bases each). The germline V and J ends were trimmed by 4 bases and 7 bases, with 26 bases remaining between them. From germline, CDR1 is DFQATT and CDR2 SNEGSKA (reference sequence). This CDR3 contains 16 residues. CDR3 DNA: TGCAGTGCTAACCCGTCCCCTAGTGGGACCGATGGTGAGCAGTACTTC. Translation gives CSANPSPSGTDGEQYF.

The chain links TRBV4-2 to TRBJ2-3; 10 positions agree with TRBD2. The CDR3 contains 17 residues. Germline CDR1 is LGHNA and CDR2 is YNFKEQ. J gave up 4 bases and V 0 bases, and 7 bases lay outside the gene matches. The CDR3 nucleotides read TGTGCCAGCAGCCAAGAAGGGGGACTAGCGCTTTCAGATACGCAGTATTTT. This codes for CASSQEGGLALSDTQYF.

This clonotype was seen a handful of times. This sequence joins TRBV30 and TRBJ2-3; a weak D match, TRBD2 (5 bases). The CDR3 contains 13 residues. Germline V gene data show CDR1 as GTSNPN and CDR2 as SVGIG (reference sequence). V gave up 0 bases and J gave up 3 bases, with 7 bases separating them. CDR3 DNA: TGTGCCTGGAGTGTAGGGAGAACAGATACGCAGTATTTT. Its translation: CAWSVGRTDTQYF.

This clonotype was observed a handful of times. The chain recombines TRBV11-2 with TRBJ1-1; TRBD1 matches at 10 bases. With V trimmed by 1 base and J by 3 bases, 5 bases remained unmatched. In germline, CDR1 is SGHAT, CDR2 FQNNGV. The CDR3 consists of 16 residues. The CDR3 DNA reads as TGTGCCAGCAGCTTAGGACGGACAGGGGGACACACTGAAGCTTTCTTT. It translates to CASSLGRTGGHTEAFF.

This chain joins TRBV6-5 and TRBJ2-3; 7 bases align to TRBD2. Germline V gene lookup returns CDR1 MNHEY and CDR2 SVGAGI. Unmatched junction bases numbered 4, after V lost 6 bases and J lost 7 bases. The CDR3 is made up of 12 amino acids. The CDR3 sequence: CASRRGGNTQYF. For the CDR3, the DNA is TGTGCCAGCAGACGCGGGGGAAATACGCAGTATTTT.

This clonotype was observed a handful of times. The chain joins TRBV24-1 to TRBJ2-3, with TRBD1 matching 8 bases. The J segment lost 3 bases and the V segment lost 4 bases, leaving 8 bases of the junction unmatched. Germline-derived CDR1 and CDR2 are KGHDR and SFDVKD. This CDR3 has 16 amino acids. The CDR3 region is CATSDSDRVSTDTQYF. The CDR3 region has the DNA TGTGCCACCAGTGACTCGGACAGGGTTTCGACAGATACGCAGTATTTT.

A few counts support this clonotype. This chain joins TRBV27 and TRBJ2-7; tentatively, D is TRBD1 or TRBD2 (5 bases each). The CDR3 length is 14 residues. V lost 5 bases, J lost 0 bases, and 11 bases lay in between. Germline lookup yields CDR1 MNHEY and CDR2 SMNVEV (reference sequence). In DNA, the CDR3 is TGTGCCAGCAGTGGGGGACCGCGCTCCTACGAGCAGTACTTC. This codes for CASSGGPRSYEQYF.

The chain combines TRBV28 with TRBJ1-2, with D perhaps TRBD1 (5 bases). CDR1 and CDR2 from the germline V gene are MDHEN and SYDVKM. Trimming left V 3 bases short and J 1 base short, with 9 bases between. The CDR3 totals 14 residues. Written as DNA, the CDR3 is TGTGCCAGCAGTTTTCAGGGTAGTAACTATGGCTACACCTTC. It codes for CASSFQGSNYGYTF.

The gene calls are TRBV11-2 and TRBJ2-4; D is undetermined. Deletions cut 5 bases from V and 5 bases from J, with 19 bases between. Looked up from germline, CDR1 is SGHAT and CDR2 is FQNNGV. The CDR3 has 16 amino acids. The CDR3 spells CASSPSPGSFENIQYF. DNA for the CDR3: TGTGCCAGCAGCCCCAGCCCCGGGTCGTTTGAAAACATTCAGTACTTC.

V is TRBV29-1 and J is TRBJ1-3; a possible D gene is TRBD1 (6 bases). The CDR3 has 16 residues. Germline V gene lookup returns CDR1 SQVTM and CDR2 ANQGSEA. V shed 6 bases and J shed 7 bases, with 25 bases lying between them. CDR3 nucleotide sequence: TGCAGCGTGCAGGAGACAGGATTGAAATTGAGGAACACCATATATTTT. Translating gives CSVQETGLKLRNTIYF.

The chain uses TRBV6-2 or TRBV6-3 and TRBJ1-1, with D unresolved. The CDR3 runs 11 residues. Deletions cut 8 bases from V and 7 bases from J, with 11 bases between. Per the germline V gene, CDR1 is MNHEY and CDR2 is SVGEGT. Written as DNA, the CDR3 is TGTGCCAGCTGGATGGTGGGTGAAGCTTTCTTT. Residues: CASWMVGEAFF.

This clonotype was recorded a few times. The rearrangement uses TRBV5-1 and TRBJ2-5; perhaps TRBD1 as D (6 bases). This CDR3 contains 14 residues. The germline V and J ends were trimmed by 0 bases and 2 bases, with 8 bases remaining between them. Germline V lookup: CDR1 SGHRS, CDR2 YFSETQ. The CDR3 reads CASSLEDSQETQYF. CDR3 bases: TGCGCCAGCAGCTTGGAGGACAGTCAAGAGACCCAGTACTTC.

The chain couples TRBV7-6 to TRBJ2-1; D is possibly TRBD2 (6 bases). CDR3 size: 17 residues. Germline CDR1 reads SGHVS; CDR2 reads FNYEAQ. Trimming removed 4 bases from V and 0 bases from J, with 16 bases in between. CDR3 protein: CASSSFRWRVSYNEQFF. CDR3 nucleotide sequence: TGTGCCAGCAGCTCCTTCCGGTGGAGGGTCTCCTACAATGAGCAGTTCTTC.

This clonotype was seen more than once but under ten times. The chain joins TRBV10-3 to TRBJ2-3; D is ambiguous. The CDR3 extends over 12 amino acids. Trimming stripped 6 bases from V and 6 bases from J, with 10 bases between. Germline V CDR1 and CDR2: ENHRY, SYGVKD. This CDR3 reads CAIRDPWDTQYF. CDR3 coding DNA: TGTGCCATCAGGGACCCCTGGGATACGCAGTATTTT.

The V gene is TRBV19, the J gene TRBJ2-5; 8 bases fit TRBD1. This CDR3 region has 19 residues. Unmatched junction bases numbered 20, after V lost 3 bases and J lost 5 bases. Germline V lookup: CDR1 LNHDA, CDR2 SQIVND (reference sequence). Here the CDR3 DNA reads TGTGCCAGTAGTATTGACAGCTTAGGGGGACAGGCTTCGAGGGAGACCCAGTACTTC. This codes for CASSIDSLGGQASRETQYF. Full variable domain (missing parts from reference TRBV19 and TRBJ2-5): DGGITQSPKYLFRKEGQNVTLSCEQNLNHDAMYWYRQDPGQGLRLIYYSQIVNDFQKGDIAEGYSVSREKKESFPLTVTSAQKNPTAFYLCASSIDSLGGQASRETQYFGPGTRLLVL.

The chain carries TRBV11-2 and TRBJ2-1; TRBD2 aligns across 7 bases. The V and J ends lost 5 bases and 12 bases, in that order; junction bases with no gene match: 4. Germline lookup yields CDR1 SGHAT and CDR2 FQNNGV. The CDR3 sequence is 11 residues long. CDR3 nucleotide sequence: TGTGCCAGCAGCCTCGGGGGGTGGCAGTTCTTC. Translation gives CASSLGGWQFF.

The rearrangement joins TRBV7-9 to TRBJ2-5, with 7 bases lining up with TRBD1. Germline loops: CDR1 SEHNR, CDR2 FQNEAQ (reference sequence). V trimming: 1 base; J trimming: 3 bases; junction bases outside the gene matches: 5. The length of the CDR3 is 15 residues. This CDR3 is CASSLEGGAKETQYF. CDR3 nucleotides: TGTGCCAGCAGCTTAGAAGGGGGCGCGAAAGAGACCCAGTACTTC.

The chain uses TRBV29-1 and TRBJ2-1; tentatively, D is TRBD1 or TRBD2 (5 bases each). The CDR3 is 15 residues long. V gave up 6 bases and J gave up 2 bases, with 17 bases separating them. CDR1 is SQVTM, CDR2 ANQGSEA, per germline. The DNA for the CDR3 is TGCAGCGTAGACCCGGGAAGGGGCGCCTACAATGAGCAGTTCTTC. Amino acids: CSVDPGRGAYNEQFF.

This clonotype was counted ten times or more. CDR3 bases: TGTGCCAGCAGTCGGACTAGCGGGGGATACAATGAGCAGTTCTTC. It encodes CASSRTSGGYNEQFF. The J gene is TRBJ2-1, the V gene TRBV27; 13 positions match TRBD2. Per germline, CDR1 MNHEY and CDR2 SMNVEV (reference sequence). V lost 5 bases, J lost 4 bases, and 2 bases stayed unmatched. This CDR3 spans 15 amino acids.

This clonotype has a count of ten or more. This sequence joins TRBV27 and TRBJ2-3; TRBD2 matches at 7 bases. Germline V gene sequence: CDR1 MNHEY, CDR2 SMNVEV (reference sequence). V gave up 5 bases and J gave up 1 base; unmatched junction bases: 6. The CDR3 sequence is 15 residues long. The DNA of the CDR3 is TGTGCCAGCAGTACGCGGACTAGTGGCACAGATACGCAGTATTTT. Translation gives CASSTRTSGTDTQYF.

This clonotype has just a few counts. The chain employs TRBV11-2 and TRBJ2-7; D may be TRBD1 or TRBD2 (5 bases each). V was cut by 5 bases and J by 2 bases, with 10 bases left in between. Per germline, CDR1 SGHAT and CDR2 FQNNGV. This CDR3 is 13 amino acids long. For the CDR3, the DNA is TGTGCCAGCAGCCCCGGGACGGCCTACGAGCAGTACGTC. The encoded protein is CASSPGTAYEQYV.

In its sample, this clonotype was seen many times. The V gene is TRBV7-2, the J gene TRBJ2-1, with unresolved D. V shed 5 bases and J shed 8 bases, with 10 bases lying between them. The CDR3 runs 12 residues. CDR1 is SGHTA and CDR2 is FQGNSA in the germline V gene. The CDR3 DNA follows: TGTGCCAGCAGCCGTACGACGCATGAGCAGTTCTTC. This translates into CASSRTTHEQFF.

Ten or more counts support this clonotype. V and J are TRBV6-2 or TRBV6-3 and TRBJ1-1; possible D gene TRBD1, 5 bases. Trimming removed 2 bases at V and 4 bases at J, with 8 bases between. The length of the CDR3 is 13 residues. Germline values: CDR1 MNHEY, CDR2 SVGEGT. CDR3 nucleotide sequence: TGTGCCAGCAGTTACGTGGGGGGCACTGAAGCTTTCTTT. It specifies CASSYVGGTEAFF.

This clonotype was observed many times. The CDR3 is CASRGLAGSTGELFF. In DNA form, the CDR3 reads TGTGCCAGCAGGGGACTAGCGGGGAGCACCGGGGAGCTGTTTTTT. The chain links TRBV6-2 or TRBV6-3 to TRBJ2-2; 13 bases agree with TRBD2. In germline, CDR1 is MNHEY, CDR2 SVGEGT. Trimming at V came to 6 bases and at J to 4 bases, leaving 2 bases not matched to a gene. This CDR3 contains 15 residues.

The CDR3 here is CASSCRLAGIEQYV. The CDR3, as DNA: TGTGCCAGCAGTTGTCGACTAGCGGGGATCGAGCAGTACGTC. The chain employs TRBV27 and TRBJ2-7; 11 bases match TRBD2. The J segment lost 6 bases and the V segment lost 4 bases, leaving 5 bases of the junction unmatched. CDR3 length equals 14 residues. Germline lookup yields CDR1 MNHEY and CDR2 SMNVEV (reference sequence).

This clonotype has only a few counts. The chain has TRBV9 and TRBJ2-5; 11 bases are a match to TRBD2. Germline V gene data show CDR1 as SGDLS and CDR2 as YYNGEE. The CDR3 covers 15 residues. The J segment lost 4 bases and the V segment lost 4 bases, leaving 6 bases of the junction unmatched. CDR3 sequence (DNA): TGTGCCAGCAGCACTAGCGGGGGAGGCGGAGAGACCCAGTACTTC. Translating gives CASSTSGGGGETQYF.

A few counts support this clonotype. This chain connects TRBV7-3 to TRBJ2-3; 7 bases map to TRBD2. The V gene's germline CDR1 is SGHTA and CDR2 FQGTGA. After removal of 5 bases from V and 5 bases from J, the junction contained 7 bases not matched to a gene. The CDR3 length is 14 residues. The DNA for the CDR3 is TGTGCCAGCAGCCTATACTCGGGAGGAGATACGCAGTATTTT. Protein sequence: CASSLYSGGDTQYF.